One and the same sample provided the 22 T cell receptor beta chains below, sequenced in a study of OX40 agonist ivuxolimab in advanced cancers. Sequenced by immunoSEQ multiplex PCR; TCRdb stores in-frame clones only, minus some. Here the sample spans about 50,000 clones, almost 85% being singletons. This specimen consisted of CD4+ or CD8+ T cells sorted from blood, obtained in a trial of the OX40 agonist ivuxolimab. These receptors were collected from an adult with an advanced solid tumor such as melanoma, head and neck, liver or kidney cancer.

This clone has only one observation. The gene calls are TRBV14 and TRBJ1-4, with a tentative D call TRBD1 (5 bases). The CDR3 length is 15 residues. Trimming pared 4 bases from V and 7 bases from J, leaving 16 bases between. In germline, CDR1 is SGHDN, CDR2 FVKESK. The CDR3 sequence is CASSRNTDISEKLFF. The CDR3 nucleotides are TGTGCCAGCAGCCGGAATACGGACATCTCTGAAAAACTGTTTTTT.

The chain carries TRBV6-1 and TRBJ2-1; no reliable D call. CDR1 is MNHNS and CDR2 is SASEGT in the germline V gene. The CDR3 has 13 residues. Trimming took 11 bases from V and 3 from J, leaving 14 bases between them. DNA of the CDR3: TGTGCCTCCCATAACGGATACTACAATGAGCAGTTCTTC. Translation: CASHNGYYNEQFF.

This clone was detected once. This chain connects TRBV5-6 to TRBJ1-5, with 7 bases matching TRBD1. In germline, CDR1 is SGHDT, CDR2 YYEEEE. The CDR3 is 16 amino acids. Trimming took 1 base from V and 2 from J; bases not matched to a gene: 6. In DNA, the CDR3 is TGTGCCAGCAGCTTGAACAGGGGAGTGGGCAATCAGCCCCAGCATTTT. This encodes CASSLNRGVGNQPQHF.

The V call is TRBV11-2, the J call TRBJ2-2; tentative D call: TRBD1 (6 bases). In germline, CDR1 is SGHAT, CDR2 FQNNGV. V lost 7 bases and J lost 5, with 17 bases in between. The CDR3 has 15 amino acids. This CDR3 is CASNHLRGRTGELFF. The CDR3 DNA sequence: TGTGCCAGCAATCACTTAAGGGGGAGAACCGGGGAGCTGTTTTTT.

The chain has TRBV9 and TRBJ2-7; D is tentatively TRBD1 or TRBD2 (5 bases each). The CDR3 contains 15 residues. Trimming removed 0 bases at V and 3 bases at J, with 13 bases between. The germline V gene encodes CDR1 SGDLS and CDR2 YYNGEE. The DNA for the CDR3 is TGTGCCAGCAGCGTAGACGAGGGGCTTAGCTACGAGCAGTACTTC. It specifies CASSVDEGLSYEQYF.

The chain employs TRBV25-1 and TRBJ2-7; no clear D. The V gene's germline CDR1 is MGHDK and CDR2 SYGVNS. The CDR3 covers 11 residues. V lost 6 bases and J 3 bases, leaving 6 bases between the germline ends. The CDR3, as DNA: TGTGCCAGCAGAAACCTCTACGAGCAGTACTTC. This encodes CASRNLYEQYF.

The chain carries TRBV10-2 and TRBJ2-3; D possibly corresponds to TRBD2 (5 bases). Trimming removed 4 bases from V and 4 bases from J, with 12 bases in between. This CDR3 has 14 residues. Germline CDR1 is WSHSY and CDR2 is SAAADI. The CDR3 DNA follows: TGCGCCAGCAGTGTCGGGAAAGAGGCAGATACGCAGTATTTT. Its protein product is CASSVGKEADTQYF.

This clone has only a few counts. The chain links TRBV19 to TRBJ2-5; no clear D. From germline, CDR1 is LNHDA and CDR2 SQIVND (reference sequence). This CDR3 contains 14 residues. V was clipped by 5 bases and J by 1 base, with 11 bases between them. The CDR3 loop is CASSSNSLQETQYF. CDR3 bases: TGTGCCAGTAGTTCCAACTCTCTCCAAGAGACCCAGTACTTC.

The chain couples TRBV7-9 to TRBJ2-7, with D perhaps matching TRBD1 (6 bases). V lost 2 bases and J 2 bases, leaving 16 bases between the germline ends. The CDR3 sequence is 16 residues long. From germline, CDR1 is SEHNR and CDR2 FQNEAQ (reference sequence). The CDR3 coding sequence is TGTGCCAGCAGCTTAATGGGGGCCAGCTCGACCTACGAGCAGTACTTC. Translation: CASSLMGASSTYEQYF.

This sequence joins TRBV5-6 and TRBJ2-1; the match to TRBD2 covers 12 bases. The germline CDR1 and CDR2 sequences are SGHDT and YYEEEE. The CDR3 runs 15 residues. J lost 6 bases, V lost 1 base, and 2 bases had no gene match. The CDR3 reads CASSLLTSGSNEQFF. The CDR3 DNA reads TGTGCCAGCAGCTTGTTGACTAGCGGGAGCAATGAGCAGTTCTTC.

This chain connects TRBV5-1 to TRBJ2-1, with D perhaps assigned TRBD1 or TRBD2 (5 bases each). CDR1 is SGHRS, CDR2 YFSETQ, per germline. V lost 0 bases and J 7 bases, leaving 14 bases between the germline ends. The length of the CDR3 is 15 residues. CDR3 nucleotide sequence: TGCGCCAGCAGCTTGGCTAATCTAGCAGGGAATGAGCAGTTCTTC. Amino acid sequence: CASSLANLAGNEQFF.

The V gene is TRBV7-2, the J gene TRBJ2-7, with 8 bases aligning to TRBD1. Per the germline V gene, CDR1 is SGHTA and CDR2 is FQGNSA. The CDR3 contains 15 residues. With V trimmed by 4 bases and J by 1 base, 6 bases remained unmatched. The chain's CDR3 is CASSSRDRLSYEQYF. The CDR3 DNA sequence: TGTGCCAGCAGCTCCCGGGACAGGCTGTCCTACGAGCAGTACTTC.

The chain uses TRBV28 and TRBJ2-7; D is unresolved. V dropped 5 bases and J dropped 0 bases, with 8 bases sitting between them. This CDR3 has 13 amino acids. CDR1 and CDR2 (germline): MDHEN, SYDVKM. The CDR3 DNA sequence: TGTGCCAGCAGTCCGGGTCTCTCCTACGAGCAGTACTTC. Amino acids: CASSPGLSYEQYF.

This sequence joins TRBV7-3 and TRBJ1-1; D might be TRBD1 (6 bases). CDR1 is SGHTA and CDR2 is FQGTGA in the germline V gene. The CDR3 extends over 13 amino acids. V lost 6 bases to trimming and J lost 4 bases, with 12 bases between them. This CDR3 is CASSFQGTTEAFF. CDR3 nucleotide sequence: TGTGCCAGCAGTTTCCAGGGGACCACTGAAGCTTTCTTT.

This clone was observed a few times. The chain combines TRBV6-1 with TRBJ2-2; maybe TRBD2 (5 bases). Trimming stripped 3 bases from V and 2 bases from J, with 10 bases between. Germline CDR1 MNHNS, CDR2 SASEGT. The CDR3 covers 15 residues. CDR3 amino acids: CASSESGVNTGELFF. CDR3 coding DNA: TGTGCCAGCAGTGAGTCCGGGGTTAACACCGGGGAGCTGTTTTTT.

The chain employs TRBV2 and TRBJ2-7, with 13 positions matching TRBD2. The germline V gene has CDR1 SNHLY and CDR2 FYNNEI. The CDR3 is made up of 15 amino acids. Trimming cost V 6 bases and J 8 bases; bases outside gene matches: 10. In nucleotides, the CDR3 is TGTGCCAGCAGCGCCCCCGGGACTAGCGGGACAAAGCAGTACTTC. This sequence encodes CASSAPGTSGTKQYF. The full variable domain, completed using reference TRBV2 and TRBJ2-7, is EPEVTQTPSHQVTQMGQEVILRCVPISNHLYFYWYRQILGQKVEFLVSFYNNEISEKSEIFDDQFSVERPDGSNFTLKIRSTKLEDSAMYFCASSAPGTSGTKQYFGPGTRLTVT.

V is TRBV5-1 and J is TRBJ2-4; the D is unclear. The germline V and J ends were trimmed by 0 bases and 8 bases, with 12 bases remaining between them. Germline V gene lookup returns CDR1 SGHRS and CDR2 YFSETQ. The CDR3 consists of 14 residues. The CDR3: CASSLGPNSYIQYF. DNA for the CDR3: TGCGCCAGCAGCTTGGGGCCGAATAGTTACATTCAGTACTTC.

CDR3 nucleotide sequence: TGTGCCAGCAGCTTAGTCGAGGTGTCAGATACGCAGTATTTT. It encodes CASSLVEVSDTQYF. This chain links TRBV7-9 with TRBJ2-3, with D hard to call. With 1 base removed from V and 4 bases from J, the gap between germline ends came to 9 bases. Germline values: CDR1 SEHNR, CDR2 FQNEAQ (reference sequence). The CDR3 consists of 14 residues.

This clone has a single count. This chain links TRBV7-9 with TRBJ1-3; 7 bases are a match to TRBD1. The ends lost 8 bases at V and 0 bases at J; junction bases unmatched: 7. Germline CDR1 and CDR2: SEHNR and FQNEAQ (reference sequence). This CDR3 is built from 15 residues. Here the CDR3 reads CASGPGTASGNTIYF. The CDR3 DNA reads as TGTGCCAGCGGCCCGGGGACAGCCTCTGGAAACACCATATATTTT. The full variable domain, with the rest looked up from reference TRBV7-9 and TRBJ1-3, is DTGVSQNPRHKITKRGQNVTFRCDPISEHNRLYWYRQTLGQGPEFLTYFQNEAQLEKSRLLSDRFSAERPKGSFSTLEIQRTEQGDSAMYLCASGPGTASGNTIYFGEGSWLTVV.

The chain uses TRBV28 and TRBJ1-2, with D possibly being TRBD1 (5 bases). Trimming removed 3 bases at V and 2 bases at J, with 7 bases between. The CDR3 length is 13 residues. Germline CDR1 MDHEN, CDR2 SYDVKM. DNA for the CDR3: TGTGCCAGCAGTTTCGGGGGGAACTATGGCTACACCTTC. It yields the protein CASSFGGNYGYTF.

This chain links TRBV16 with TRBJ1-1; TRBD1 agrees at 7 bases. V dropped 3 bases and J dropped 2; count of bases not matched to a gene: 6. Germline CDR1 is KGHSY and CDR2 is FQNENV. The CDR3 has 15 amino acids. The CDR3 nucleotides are TGTGCCAGCAGCCAGGTCAGACAGGGTAACACTGAAGCTTTCTTT. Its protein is CASSQVRQGNTEAFF.

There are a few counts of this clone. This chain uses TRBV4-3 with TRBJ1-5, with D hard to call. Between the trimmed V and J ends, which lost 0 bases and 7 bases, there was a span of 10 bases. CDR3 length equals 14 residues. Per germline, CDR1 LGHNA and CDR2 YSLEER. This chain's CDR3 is CASSQDTGWQPQHF. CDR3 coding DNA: TGCGCCAGCAGCCAAGATACGGGTTGGCAGCCCCAGCATTTT.